Presented here are 26 T cell receptor beta chains from one specimen sequenced in a study of cytomegalovirus exposure and HLA in healthy donors. The PCR was carried out with 60 Vbeta primers and 13 Jbeta primers. Only in-frame clones appear in the TCRdb table, and some are missing; sequencing was by immunoSEQ multiplex PCR. The profile shows around 130,000 clones, roughly 82% of them singletons. What was sequenced was PBMCs. These receptors all stem from a male donor in good health and CMV-seropositive.

The CDR3 sequence: CASSQGPSDTGELFF. The CDR3 DNA reads TGCGCCAGCAGCCAAGGCCCTAGCGACACCGGGGAGCTGTTTTTT. The chain recombines TRBV4-1 with TRBJ2-2, with D tentatively TRBD2 (6 bases). CDR1 is MGHRA, CDR2 YSYEKL, per germline. The CDR3 has 15 amino acids. Trimming took off 1 base at V and 3 bases at J, with 9 bases between the two ends.

This clone was picked up a small number of times. The chain has TRBV30 and TRBJ2-5, with D possibly being TRBD2 (5 bases). CDR1 is GTSNPN and CDR2 is SVGIG in the germline V gene (reference sequence). The V end lost 4 bases, the J end lost 3 bases, and 6 bases lay between the germline ends. There are 11 residues in the CDR3. The DNA for the CDR3 is TGTGCCTGGACCGGGGAAGAGACCCAGTACTTC. It codes for CAWTGEETQYF.

The rearrangement joins TRBV11-1 to TRBJ2-1; no reliable D call. CDR1 is SGHAT, CDR2 FQDESV, per germline (reference sequence). V was cut by 1 base and J by 8 bases, with 9 bases left in between. The CDR3 has 13 amino acids. CDR3: CASSLVEEDEQFF. The CDR3, as DNA: TGTGCCAGCAGCTTAGTAGAAGAGGATGAGCAGTTCTTC.

The V call is TRBV2, the J call TRBJ2-2; D unresolved. CDR1 is SNHLY and CDR2 is FYNNEI in the germline V gene. This CDR3 comprises 14 residues. With 7 bases removed from V and 5 bases from J, the gap between germline ends came to 14 bases. The CDR3 protein is CASKVELTTGELFF. DNA of the CDR3: TGTGCCAGCAAAGTAGAGCTGACAACCGGGGAGCTGTTTTTT.

The chain recombines TRBV7-2 with TRBJ2-3; D is unclear. V dropped 1 base and J dropped 6 bases, with 8 bases sitting between them. The CDR3 length is 13 residues. The V gene's germline CDR1 is SGHTA and CDR2 FQGNSA. CDR3 in amino acids: CASSLVSGDTQYF. The CDR3 coding sequence is TGTGCCAGCAGCTTAGTTTCCGGGGATACGCAGTATTTT. Full variable domain (remainder filled in from reference TRBV7-2 and TRBJ2-3): GAGVSQSPSNKVTEKGKDVELRCDPISGHTALYWYRQSLGQGLEFLIYFQGNSAPDKSGLPSDRFSAERTGGSVSTLTIQRTQQEDSAVYLCASSLVSGDTQYFGPGTRLTVL.

In this sample, this clone turned up a few times. This chain connects TRBV2 to TRBJ2-1; TRBD2 is a possible D gene (5 bases). Germline-derived CDR1 and CDR2 are SNHLY and FYNNEI. Trimming left V 7 bases short and J 5 bases short, with 6 bases between. The CDR3 totals 11 residues. The CDR3 bases are TGTGCCAGCACGGGGAACAATGAGCAGTTCTTC. Its protein is CASTGNNEQFF.

V gene TRBV21-1 combines with J gene TRBJ1-3; the D call in the table, TRBD1, was not verified against the DNA. TRBV21-1 is a pseudogene. The CDR3 consists of 15 residues. CDR3 region: CASFIPPEVENTIYF. CDR3 DNA: TGTGCCAGTTTCATCCCACCAGAAGTCGAAAACACCATATATTTT.

The gene calls are TRBV30 and TRBJ1-3; 7 bases map to TRBD1. Trimming at V came to 7 bases and at J to 2 bases, leaving 5 bases not matched to a gene. CDR3 length: 13 amino acids. CDR1 GTSNPN and CDR2 SVGIG come from the germline V gene (reference sequence). The chain's CDR3 is CAFAQGPGNTIYF. The CDR3 coding sequence is TGTGCCTTCGCACAGGGGCCTGGAAACACCATATATTTT.

V gene TRBV16 combines with J gene TRBJ1-2, with no clear D. The CDR3 totals 15 residues. Trimming shortened V by 3 bases and J by 1 base, and 12 bases separated the two germline ends. The germline V gene encodes CDR1 KGHSY and CDR2 FQNENV. CDR3: CASSQPHAFNYGYTF. In nucleotides, the CDR3 is TGTGCCAGCAGCCAGCCTCACGCGTTTAACTATGGCTACACCTTC.

In its sample, this clone was seen once. This sequence joins TRBV7-2 and TRBJ1-4; D may be TRBD1 (6 bases). Germline V gene lookup returns CDR1 SGHTA and CDR2 FQGNSA. V lost 3 bases to trimming and J lost 8 bases, with 7 bases between them. This CDR3 contains 12 residues. This CDR3 is CASSFTGEKLFF. CDR3 bases: TGTGCCAGCAGCTTTACAGGGGAAAAACTGTTTTTT.

The count of this clone is one. This chain joins TRBV5-6 and TRBJ2-2; tentatively, D is TRBD2 (6 bases). Germline V gene sequence: CDR1 SGHDT, CDR2 YYEEEE. The CDR3 is made up of 16 amino acids. With 4 bases removed from V and 4 bases from J, the gap between germline ends came to 17 bases. CDR3 residues: CASSKVQPGGTGELFF. The CDR3 DNA follows: TGTGCCAGCAGCAAGGTACAGCCCGGGGGCACCGGGGAGCTGTTTTTT.

Concerning this clone itself: In the same sample, other DNA sequences code for this CDR3. This chain's CDR3 is CASSGLAGYNEQFF. The CDR3 DNA reads TGTGCCAGCAGTGGACTAGCGGGTTACAATGAGCAGTTCTTC. The chain joins TRBV2 to TRBJ2-1, with TRBD2 identical over 10 bases. Unmatched junction bases numbered 1, after V lost 4 bases and J lost 4 bases. This CDR3 has 14 amino acids. From germline, CDR1 is SNHLY and CDR2 FYNNEI.

CDR3 in amino acids: CASSFRGNTEAFF. In DNA, the CDR3 is TGTGCCAGCAGCTTTCGGGGGAACACTGAAGCTTTCTTT. The chain carries TRBV7-8 and TRBJ1-1; D gene uncertain. V lost 3 bases, J lost 1 base, and 6 bases lay in between. Germline loops: CDR1 SGHVS, CDR2 FQNEAQ. The CDR3 totals 13 residues. Combining the CDR3 with reference TRBV7-8 and TRBJ1-1 gives the whole variable domain GAGVSQSPRYKVAKRGQDVALRCDPISGHVSLFWYQQALGQGPEFLTYFQNEAQLDKSGLPSDRFFAERPEGSVSTLKIQRTQQEDSAVYLCASSFRGNTEAFFGQGTRLTVV.

This clone was seen just once. The chain is built from TRBV5-1 and TRBJ2-7; TRBD2 matches 14 bases. Per the germline V gene, CDR1 is SGHRS and CDR2 is YFSETQ. V shed 3 bases and J 1 base; nucleotides not matched to a gene: 6. The CDR3 spans 17 residues. For the CDR3, the DNA is TGCGCCAGCAGCTGGGGGACTAGCGGGAGTGGATCCTACGAGCAGTACTTC. Translated: CASSWGTSGSGSYEQYF.

V gene TRBV5-5 combines with J gene TRBJ1-3; 8 nucleotides agree with TRBD1. Germline V lookup: CDR1 SGHKS, CDR2 YYEKEE (reference sequence). V was pared by 5 bases and J by 0 bases, with 1 base of the junction left unmatched. The CDR3 is 14 residues long. CDR3 sequence reads: CASRGQASGNTIYF. As DNA, the CDR3 is TGTGCCAGCAGGGGACAGGCCTCTGGAAACACCATATATTTT.

This clone showed up just once. This chain connects TRBV15 to TRBJ2-1, with 8 bases matching TRBD2. CDR1 and CDR2 from the germline V gene are LNHNV and YYDKDF (reference sequence). With 3 bases clipped from V and 0 bases from J, the junction kept 10 bases outside the gene matches. The CDR3 extends over 18 amino acids. This chain's CDR3 is CATSRLPKSGSSYNEQFF. CDR3 DNA: TGTGCCACCAGCAGGCTCCCTAAAAGCGGGAGCTCCTACAATGAGCAGTTCTTC.

This clone was counted a single time. This chain uses TRBV28 with TRBJ1-6; D is ambiguous. The CDR3 sequence is 15 residues long. CDR1 MDHEN and CDR2 SYDVKM come from the germline V gene. Trimming stripped 6 bases from V and 10 bases from J, with 19 bases between. Here the CDR3 reads CASSLSAGSKSPLHF. The CDR3 nucleotides are TGTGCCAGCAGCCTGAGCGCGGGCAGTAAGTCACCCCTCCACTTT.

The chain recombines TRBV5-6 with TRBJ1-5; no clear D gene. CDR3 length: 13 amino acids. V lost 4 bases, J lost 5 bases, and 10 bases lay in between. Germline CDR1 is SGHDT and CDR2 is YYEEEE. CDR3 bases: TGTGCCAGCAGCCTACGCCCCGATCAGCCCCAGCATTTT. Translation: CASSLRPDQPQHF.

The rearrangement links TRBV18 to TRBJ1-2; 7 nucleotides align to TRBD1. Germline lookup yields CDR1 KGHSH and CDR2 LQKENI. This CDR3 is 16 amino acids long. With 0 bases clipped from V and 4 bases from J, the junction kept 8 bases outside the gene matches. The CDR3 protein is CASSPPEQGSIYGYTF. CDR3 nucleotide sequence: TGTGCCAGCTCACCACCGGAACAGGGGTCGATCTATGGCTACACCTTC.

In this sample, this clone turned up once. The genes are TRBV4-3 and TRBJ2-1; the match to TRBD1 covers 7 bases. The germline V gene has CDR1 LGHNA and CDR2 YSLEER. The CDR3 totals 14 residues. V trimming: 4 bases; J trimming: 4 bases; junction bases outside the gene matches: 4. CDR3 sequence: CASSPDRVYNEQFF. The CDR3 coding sequence is TGCGCCAGCAGCCCTGACAGGGTTTACAATGAGCAGTTCTTC.

The chain couples TRBV19 to TRBJ1-1, with 7 bases matching TRBD1. Germline V gives CDR1 LNHDA, CDR2 SQIVND (reference sequence). This CDR3 spans 16 amino acids. The ends lost 6 bases at V and 2 bases at J; junction bases unmatched: 12. CDR3 nucleotide sequence: TGTGCCAGTAGGGCCCCCTCCGACAGGGTAAACACTGAAGCTTTCTTT. This translates into CASRAPSDRVNTEAFF. Full variable domain (missing parts from reference TRBV19 and TRBJ1-1): DGGITQSPKYLFRKEGQNVTLSCEQNLNHDAMYWYRQDPGQGLRLIYYSQIVNDFQKGDIAEGYSVSREKKESFPLTVTSAQKNPTAFYLCASRAPSDRVNTEAFFGQGTRLTVV.

This clone was observed a few times. The chain couples TRBV7-9 to TRBJ2-3, with 7 bases that match TRBD1. The germline gives CDR1 SEHNR, CDR2 FQNEAQ (reference sequence). This CDR3 contains 14 residues. V trimming: 5 bases; J trimming: 5 bases; junction bases outside the gene matches: 7. The CDR3 is CASSRTGGGDTQYF. In DNA form, the CDR3 reads TGTGCCAGCAGCCGGACAGGTGGGGGAGATACGCAGTATTTT. The complete variable domain, with remaining parts taken from reference TRBV7-9 and TRBJ2-3, reads DTGVSQNPRHKITKRGQNVTFRCDPISEHNRLYWYRQTLGQGPEFLTYFQNEAQLEKSRLLSDRFSAERPKGSFSTLEIQRTEQGDSAMYLCASSRTGGGDTQYFGPGTRLTVL.

Comments on this clone: The junction shows a germline mismatch at one end, possibly a read error. This chain links TRBV7-7 with TRBJ2-5; D might be TRBD2 (5 bases). The germline V gene has CDR1 SSHAT and CDR2 FNYEAQ (reference sequence). The CDR3 has 16 amino acids. The CDR3 here is CASSPLGSVDYETQYF. The CDR3 DNA reads TGTGCTAGCAGCCCGCTCGGGTCTGTCGACTACGAGACCCAGTACTTC.

The rearrangement links TRBV19 to TRBJ1-4; D not certain. The length of the CDR3 is 14 residues. CDR1 LNHDA and CDR2 SQIVND come from the germline V gene (reference sequence). The V and J ends lost 4 bases and 7 bases respectively, with 13 bases between them. The CDR3 sequence is CASSTRGLVEKLFF. CDR3 DNA: TGTGCCAGTAGTACACGTGGGCTCGTTGAAAAACTGTTTTTT. Complete variable domain (other parts from reference TRBV19 and TRBJ1-4): DGGITQSPKYLFRKEGQNVTLSCEQNLNHDAMYWYRQDPGQGLRLIYYSQIVNDFQKGDIAEGYSVSREKKESFPLTVTSAQKNPTAFYLCASSTRGLVEKLFFGSGTQLSVL.

V is TRBV10-3 and J is TRBJ2-3, with 10 bases lining up with TRBD1. V was clipped by 10 bases and J by 6 bases; unmatched bases: 7. Germline CDR1 ENHRY, CDR2 SYGVKD. The CDR3 extends over 13 amino acids. The CDR3 DNA reads as TGTGCCAGCCGGGACAGGGGTATGGATACGCAGTATTTT. This codes for CASRDRGMDTQYF.

The rearrangement links TRBV15 to TRBJ1-3, with a possible D match to TRBD1 (5 bases). V was trimmed by 0 bases and J by 1 base, leaving 7 bases between them. The germline V gene has CDR1 LNHNV and CDR2 YYDKDF (reference sequence). The CDR3 is 15 amino acids. The CDR3 loop reads CATSRDRVSGNTIYF. CDR3 nucleotide sequence: TGTGCCACCAGCAGAGACAGGGTATCTGGAAACACCATATATTTT.